This T cell receptor (beta chain) was sequenced during a study of blood T cell repertoires in COVID-19. Germline values: CDR1 SGHRS, CDR2 YFSETQ. Between the trimmed V and J ends, which lost 4 bases and 4 bases, there was a span of 19 bases. The CDR3 is made up of 16 amino acids. Some clones are missing from TCRdb's copy, which holds only in-frame ones; the method was immunoSEQ multiplex PCR. The sample carries 200,000 to 250,000 clones, over 75% recorded once. The V and J genes are TRBV5-1 and TRBJ2-3; a weak D match, TRBD1 (5 bases). Sample: peripheral blood. The TCR was taken from a human donor in a cohort sampled during active COVID-19. CDR3 sequence reads: CASSLVDSQGADTQYF. For the CDR3, the DNA is TGCGCCAGCAGCCTTGTCGACTCTCAGGGTGCAGATACGCAGTATTTT.